The 25 T cell receptor beta chains below all came from one sample that was sequenced in a study of neoadjuvant anti-PD-1 for oral cavity cancer. Produced via immunoSEQ multiplex PCR; TCRdb's table is partial and in-frame only. This sample has tens of thousands of clones, with 80% to 90% found just once. The sample consisted of PBMCs, taken before nivolumab (anti-PD-1) treatment. The receptors stem from a person aged 40 to 85 with oral cavity squamous cell carcinoma.

The V call is TRBV7-8, the J call TRBJ2-1; 10 bases are shared with TRBD1. V lost 5 bases and J lost 7; bases outside the gene matches: 11. The CDR3 spans 16 residues. Germline CDR1 reads SGHVS; CDR2 reads FQNEAQ. The CDR3 DNA is TGTGCCAGCAGCGTCAGCCGGGACAGGGGACGGAATGAGCAGTTCTTC. This translates into CASSVSRDRGRNEQFF.

This clone was detected a few times. This chain joins TRBV5-1 and TRBJ1-5, with TRBD1 as a possible D gene (5 bases). The CDR3 loop spans 16 amino acids. Between the trimmed V and J ends, which lost 4 bases and 0 bases, there was a span of 14 bases. Per germline, CDR1 SGHRS and CDR2 YFSETQ. CDR3 DNA sequence: TGCGCCAGCAGCCCCGGAGAAGGGGATAGCAATCAGCCCCAGCATTTT. Its translation: CASSPGEGDSNQPQHF.

The chain carries TRBV30 and TRBJ2-6; TRBD2 is a possible D gene (5 bases). There are 12 residues in the CDR3. V dropped 7 bases and J dropped 4 bases, with 8 bases sitting between them. From germline, CDR1 is GTSNPN and CDR2 SVGIG (reference sequence). The CDR3 loop reads CASSYGANVLTF. CDR3 nucleotide sequence: TGTGCCTCTAGCTACGGGGCCAACGTCCTGACTTTC.

The chain is built from TRBV27 and TRBJ2-1; 9 bases are shared with TRBD2. Germline V CDR1 and CDR2: MNHEY, SMNVEV (reference sequence). The CDR3 sequence is 14 residues long. The V gene end was trimmed by 7 bases and the J gene end by 7 bases; junction bases not matched to a gene: 8. CDR3 DNA: TGTGCCAGCACGGCGGGGGGGCCTGGAAATGAGCAGTTCTTC. It encodes CASTAGGPGNEQFF.

This chain's CDR3 is CASSEGFEQYF. The CDR3 region has the DNA TGCGCCAGCAGTGAGGGGTTCGAGCAGTACTTC. The rearrangement joins TRBV10-1 to TRBJ2-7; D not certain. The germline V gene has CDR1 WNHNN and CDR2 SYGVQD (reference sequence). The V end lost 2 bases, the J end lost 6 bases, and 5 bases lay between the germline ends. This CDR3 has 11 residues.

The gene calls are TRBV4-1 and TRBJ1-2, with 8 bases identical to TRBD1. V shed 3 bases and J 5 bases; nucleotides not matched to a gene: 2. The CDR3 contains 13 residues. Per the germline V gene, CDR1 is MGHRA and CDR2 is YSYEKL. CDR3 nucleotides: TGCGCCAGCAGCCAGGACAGGGAATATGGCTACACCTTC. Translating it yields CASSQDREYGYTF.

This rearrangement joins TRBV5-1 to TRBJ2-6, with D hard to call. CDR3 length: 15 residues. V was cut by 1 base and J by 2 bases, with 7 bases left in between. Germline V gene data show CDR1 as SGHRS and CDR2 as YFSETQ. The CDR3 region is CASSLLGTGANVLTF. In DNA form, the CDR3 reads TGCGCCAGCAGCTTGTTGGGAACTGGGGCCAACGTCCTGACTTTC. The whole variable domain, filled in from reference TRBV5-1 and TRBJ2-6, reads KAGVTQTPRYLIKTRGQQVTLSCSPISGHRSVSWYQQTPGQGLQFLFEYFSETQRNKGNFPGRFSGRQFSNSRSEMNVSTLELGDSALYLCASSLLGTGANVLTFGAGSRLTVL.

This chain links TRBV11-2 with TRBJ2-3; 9 bases are shared with TRBD2. Germline lookup yields CDR1 SGHAT and CDR2 FQNNGV. V trimming: 3 bases; J trimming: 2 bases; junction bases outside the gene matches: 6. This CDR3 comprises 16 residues. The chain's CDR3 is CASSLLSGGLTDTQYF. As DNA, the CDR3 is TGTGCCAGCAGCTTGCTAAGCGGGGGGCTCACAGATACGCAGTATTTT.

V gene TRBV6-1 combines with J gene TRBJ2-7; TRBD2 agrees at 10 bases. Per the germline V gene, CDR1 is MNHNS and CDR2 is SASEGT. CDR3 length: 15 amino acids. The V gene end was trimmed by 6 bases and the J gene end by 4 bases; junction bases not matched to a gene: 9. The CDR3: CASSPTSGTGYEQYF. The DNA of the CDR3 is TGTGCCAGCAGCCCAACTAGCGGGACCGGGTACGAGCAGTACTTC.

The V gene is TRBV25-1, the J gene TRBJ2-7; tentative D call: TRBD2 (5 bases). CDR3 length: 13 residues. The V end lost 2 bases, the J end lost 2 bases, and 7 bases lay between the germline ends. Looked up from germline, CDR1 is MGHDK and CDR2 is SYGVNS. The CDR3 loop is CASSEPGTYEQYF. The CDR3 bases are TGTGCCAGCAGTGAACCGGGGACCTACGAGCAGTACTTC.

This clone was recorded only once. This chain joins TRBV30 and TRBJ2-7, with D maybe TRBD1 (5 bases). V gave up 5 bases and J gave up 0 bases, with 14 bases separating them. The germline V gene has CDR1 GTSNPN and CDR2 SVGIG (reference sequence). This CDR3 is built from 14 residues. For the CDR3, the DNA is TGTGCCTGGGAGTTCCAGGGCGCCTCCTACGAGCAGTACTTC. Encoded protein: CAWEFQGASYEQYF.

V is TRBV10-3 and J is TRBJ1-2, with D possibly being TRBD1 (5 bases). Per the germline V gene, CDR1 is ENHRY and CDR2 is SYGVKD. This CDR3 is 16 amino acids long. V shed 8 bases and J shed 0 bases, with 19 bases lying between them. The CDR3 bases are TGTGCCATCGAAGAAACCCGGGGGGAGGCTAACTATGGCTACACCTTC. Encoded protein: CAIEETRGEANYGYTF.

This chain links TRBV27 with TRBJ2-5; TRBD2 matches at 8 bases. The CDR3 consists of 18 residues. The junction had 14 bases not matched to a gene; V was cut back by 0 bases and J by 5 bases. From germline, CDR1 is MNHEY and CDR2 SMNVEV (reference sequence). The CDR3 sequence is CASSLSFSGMRVGETQYF. CDR3 nucleotide sequence: TGTGCCAGCAGTTTATCGTTTAGCGGGATGAGAGTTGGGGAGACCCAGTACTTC.

The chain couples TRBV5-1 to TRBJ2-7; 8 nucleotides align to TRBD1. Losses at the gene ends were 5 bases for V and 0 bases for J; bases not matched to a gene: 7. The CDR3 has 15 amino acids. Germline V gene sequence: CDR1 SGHRS, CDR2 YFSETQ. CDR3 residues: CASRQQGVNSYEQYF. DNA for the CDR3: TGCGCCAGCAGACAACAGGGGGTAAACTCCTACGAGCAGTACTTC.

The gene calls are TRBV4-2 and TRBJ2-3; tentative D call: TRBD1 (5 bases). The germline V gene has CDR1 LGHNA and CDR2 YNFKEQ. This CDR3 spans 17 amino acids. Deletions cut 1 base from V and 0 bases from J, with 14 bases between. The CDR3 sequence is CASSQGIQGPSTDTQYF. The CDR3 DNA follows: TGTGCCAGCAGCCAAGGGATTCAGGGCCCTAGCACAGATACGCAGTATTTT.

The chain joins TRBV6-6 to TRBJ2-3; D ambiguous. The ends were cut back, 0 bases at V and 2 bases at J, with 6 bases in the middle. The CDR3 totals 14 residues. The V gene's germline CDR1 is MNHNY and CDR2 SVGAGI (reference sequence). CDR3 nucleotides: TGTGCCAGCAGTTACTCGGGAAACACAGATACGCAGTATTTT. As protein: CASSYSGNTDTQYF.

This clone was counted between two and nine times. The chain employs TRBV27 and TRBJ2-1; 7 bases match TRBD1. J lost 0 bases, V lost 8 bases, and 16 bases had no gene match. This CDR3 spans 18 amino acids. Germline CDR1 is MNHEY and CDR2 is SMNVEV (reference sequence). CDR3 in amino acids: CASRSLTGRKSSYNEQFF. CDR3 DNA: TGTGCCAGCCGATCGCTGACAGGGCGTAAGAGCTCCTACAATGAGCAGTTCTTC.

The chain links TRBV11-2 to TRBJ2-1, with 7 positions matching TRBD1. After removal of 1 base from V and 7 bases from J, the junction contained 7 bases not matched to a gene. This CDR3 is built from 15 residues. Germline CDR1 is SGHAT and CDR2 is FQNNGV. The CDR3 DNA sequence: TGTGCCAGCAGCTTAGGAGGGCTCAGGGGGAATGAGCAGTTCTTC. It is translated as CASSLGGLRGNEQFF.

The rearrangement joins TRBV30 to TRBJ1-1; maybe TRBD1 (5 bases). Trimming stripped 2 bases from V and 5 bases from J, with 15 bases between. This CDR3 region has 14 residues. Germline V CDR1 and CDR2: GTSNPN, SVGIG (reference sequence). The CDR3 DNA reads as TGTGCCTGGAGTATGGGACGGAGTGGGACTGAAGCTTTCTTT. Translation gives CAWSMGRSGTEAFF.

The gene calls are TRBV9 and TRBJ1-2, with 7 positions matching TRBD1. This CDR3 region has 15 residues. Unmatched junction bases numbered 11, after V lost 4 bases and J lost 5 bases. Germline-derived CDR1 and CDR2 are SGDLS and YYNGEE. CDR3 protein: CASSPAGTAEYGYTF. In DNA, the CDR3 is TGTGCCAGCAGCCCAGCAGGGACAGCGGAGTATGGCTACACCTTC.

This chain joins TRBV10-3 and TRBJ1-5; the match to TRBD1 covers 12 bases. The CDR3 consists of 15 residues. The V gene end was trimmed by 8 bases and the J gene end by 7 bases; junction bases not matched to a gene: 9. Germline V gene lookup returns CDR1 ENHRY and CDR2 SYGVKD. Here the CDR3 DNA reads TGTGCCATCGGGGACAGGGGGCTTCTGGGGCAGCCCCAGCATTTT. Translation: CAIGDRGLLGQPQHF.

This clone was seen once. This chain links TRBV19 with TRBJ2-7; 10 bases fit TRBD1. V trimming: 5 bases; J trimming: 2 bases; junction bases outside the gene matches: 6. In germline, CDR1 is LNHDA, CDR2 SQIVND (reference sequence). The CDR3 spans 15 residues. The CDR3 loop is CASSRPGQGTYEQYF. The CDR3 DNA reads as TGTGCCAGTAGTCGGCCGGGACAGGGGACCTACGAGCAGTACTTC.

V gene TRBV7-9 combines with J gene TRBJ2-3; D not certain. Between the trimmed V and J ends, which lost 1 base and 0 bases, there was a span of 8 bases. CDR1 and CDR2 (germline): SEHNR, FQNEAQ (reference sequence). The CDR3 spans 15 residues. For the CDR3, the DNA is TGTGCCAGCAGCTTAGGGGTTACCAGCACAGATACGCAGTATTTT. Protein sequence: CASSLGVTSTDTQYF.

The rearrangement links TRBV5-1 to TRBJ1-2; D may be TRBD1 (5 bases). Germline loops: CDR1 SGHRS, CDR2 YFSETQ. V was shortened by 4 bases and J by 8 bases, with 15 bases between the two germline ends. CDR3 length: 13 amino acids. The DNA of the CDR3 is TGCGCCAGCAGCCAGACAGCCCTGAGGGGCTACACCTTC. As protein: CASSQTALRGYTF.

The CDR3 bases are TGTGCCAGCAGCTTAGACGTGGGGCACGAGCAGTACTTC. Its translation: CASSLDVGHEQYF. The V gene is TRBV11-2, the J gene TRBJ2-7; TRBD1 might be the D (5 bases). The V end was cut by 0 bases, the J end by 5 bases, with 8 bases between. Germline CDR1 is SGHAT and CDR2 is FQNNGV. The CDR3 is 13 amino acids.